This T cell receptor (beta chain) derives from a study of blood T cell repertoires in COVID-19. On the study more broadly: The analysed material was cDNA or gDNA that came from T cells, B-cell-depleted T cells, or PBMCs.

The germline V gene encodes CDR1 LNHNV and CDR2 YYDKDF (reference sequence). The CDR3 runs to 14 residues. Trimming left V 4 bases short and J 1 base short, with 10 bases between. Per the study methods: Nucleated cell number was recorded as an estimate derived from reference gene primer amplification. Here immunoSEQ multiplex PCR was the method, and the copy in TCRdb shows in-frame clones only, minus some. From that table come the V and J calls and clone size; the DNA was used to work out D and trimming. The top ten clones hold over 2% of a sample with about 250,000 clones, roughly nine tenths of them seen once.

This receptor was identified in a young woman who had recovered from COVID-19. The chain carries TRBV15 and TRBJ1-1; D may be TRBD1 (6 bases). Source material: PBMCs or T cells enriched from blood (not recorded which). The CDR3 DNA is TGTGCCACCAGCACCAGGACAGAGAACACTGAAGCTTTCTTT. It yields the protein CATSTRTENTEAFF.